This T cell receptor beta chain was sequenced during a study of patients and donors after allogeneic stem cell transplantation. There are a few counts of this clonotype. TCRdb used MiXCR to reprocess the RT-PCR reads, holding one entry per CDR3 protein. This sample yields approximately 150,000 distinct CDR3 sequences, of which roughly two fifths are seen a single time; 50% to 65% belongs to the top ten. The CDR3 totals 15 residues. V gave up 5 bases and J gave up 4 bases; unmatched junction bases: 8. V usage is TRBV12-3 or TRBV12-4 and J usage is TRBJ2-3, with TRBD2 identical over 8 bases. Sequenced material: blood, either unsorted or a sorted T cell fraction (not recorded which). The origin of this receptor is a human donor who was either an allogeneic HSCT recipient or a stem cell or donor lymphocyte infusion donor (not recorded which). It is not recorded whose cells these are; they may come from a transplant donor. The CDR3 DNA follows: TGTGCCAGCAGTCCCCCCGGGGGGGCTTCAGATACGCAGTATTTT. Its protein product is CASSPPGGASDTQYF.